A single sample gave rise to the 9 T cell receptor beta chains below, sequenced in a study of identical twins. Via MiXCR, TCRdb re-called the 5' RACE reads, giving one row per CDR3 protein. The sample shows around 340,000 distinct CDR3 sequences, 9% to 10% of them seen only once. Sequenced: naive T cells sorted from blood. The receptors shown here come from a woman in her fifties or sixties in good health.

This clonotype was observed at least ten times. J is TRBJ2-1 and V is TRBV7-8; D uncertain. CDR1 is SGHVS and CDR2 is FQNEAQ in the germline V gene. The CDR3 sequence is 14 residues long. Trimming cost V 1 base and J 5 bases, with 9 bases left between them. The CDR3 DNA is TGTGCCAGCAGCTTAGTTGGTCGAGACAATGAGCAGTTCTTC. It translates to CASSLVGRDNEQFF.

This clonotype has a count of ten or more. The V and J genes are TRBV5-5 and TRBJ2-5, with 7 bases lining up with TRBD1. The V segment lost 4 bases and the J segment 5 bases; nucleotides outside the gene matches: 11. Germline CDR1 and CDR2: SGHKS and YYEKEE (reference sequence). This CDR3 spans 15 amino acids. CDR3 in DNA: TGTGCCAGCAGCCGGACCCAGGGGGTATGGGAGACCCAGTACTTC. Its protein product is CASSRTQGVWETQYF.

On this clonotype itself: Since a much larger clone is just one base distant, this may be a read error. The chain links TRBV20-1 to TRBJ2-2; perhaps TRBD2 as D (5 bases). V lost 6 bases, J lost 7 bases, and 27 bases lay in between. CDR3 length: 17 amino acids. CDR1 is DFQATT and CDR2 is SNEGSKA in the germline V gene (reference sequence). The CDR3 spells CSAPLGPRTLLGGELFF. The CDR3, as DNA: TGCAGTGCCCCGCTGGGTCCGAGGACTCTACTCGGCGGGGAGCTGTTTTTT.

This clonotype has at least ten counts. The chain recombines TRBV27 with TRBJ2-5; no definite D call. Germline V gene data show CDR1 as MNHEY and CDR2 as SMNVEV (reference sequence). Deletions cut 3 bases from V and 8 bases from J, with 19 bases between. This CDR3 comprises 15 residues. As DNA, the CDR3 is TGTGCCAGCAGTTTCTCTGGGGTCGTAGAAGGAACCCAGTACTTC. It encodes CASSFSGVVEGTQYF.

This clonotype was found many times. The chain combines TRBV12-3 or TRBV12-4 with TRBJ1-3; no reliable D call. The CDR3 length is 13 residues. Trimming took off 8 bases at V and 0 bases at J, with 8 bases between the two ends. CDR3 sequence (DNA): TGTGCCAGCGGACGGAGCTCTGGAAACACCATATATTTT. It specifies CASGRSSGNTIYF.

The CDR3 region is CRGQGAEAFF. Written as DNA, the CDR3 is TGCAGAGGACAGGGGGCTGAAGCTTTCTTT. The V and J genes are TRBV20-1 and TRBJ1-1; 10 bases line up with TRBD1. The CDR3 contains 10 residues. The germline gives CDR1 DFQATT, CDR2 SNEGSKA (reference sequence).

The sample holds many counts of this clonotype. V is TRBV24-1 and J is TRBJ2-5, with 8 bases lining up with TRBD1. The J segment lost 5 bases and the V segment lost 4 bases, leaving 5 bases of the junction unmatched. The germline V gene encodes CDR1 KGHDR and CDR2 SFDVKD. This CDR3 is built from 14 residues. The CDR3 reads CATSDRGPKETQYF. DNA for the CDR3: TGTGCCACCAGTGACAGGGGGCCCAAGGAGACCCAGTACTTC.

This clonotype has only a few counts. The chain links TRBV5-5 to TRBJ2-3; no reliable D call. CDR3 length: 16 residues. Trimming pared 0 bases from V and 0 bases from J, leaving 11 bases between. Germline CDR1 reads SGHKS; CDR2 reads YYEKEE (reference sequence). The CDR3 loop is CASSLGDPSSTDTQYF. CDR3 DNA sequence: TGTGCCAGCAGCTTGGGGGATCCCTCTAGCACAGATACGCAGTATTTT.

Worth noting for this clonotype: Sequence at one end of the junction differs from germline and may be a read error. V usage is TRBV5-5 and J usage is TRBJ1-1, with D tentatively TRBD1 (5 bases). CDR1 and CDR2 (germline): SGHKS, YYEKEE (reference sequence). This CDR3 spans 14 amino acids. The DNA for the CDR3 is TGTGCCAGCACCTTGACGGGGGACCAAACTGAAGCTTTCTTT. Translated, it gives CASTLTGDQTEAFF.